Listed below are T cell receptor beta chains from one sample, sequenced in a study of T-cell memory formation after mild COVID-19. Each CDR3 protein is one row after TCRdb ran MiXCR on the 5' RACE reads. The sample consists of 470,000 or so distinct CDR3 sequences, roughly 18% of them appearing once. Sequencing input: PBMCs or a T cell subset sorted from them (not recorded which). Every receptor here comes from a man aged 18 to 35 who had mild COVID-19 (a few samples of this study predate the infection). Cell type and time point are not known. Both conserved end residues are part of each CDR3. The order of the fields is CDR3 DNA, CDR3 protein, J gene, V gene, clone size, D gene. The D gene is left open where the match is weak. Not every row has a clone size; where given, it reads once, few, many or a size class.

DNA: TGCAGTGCTAGATGGCCAGTACAAGAGACCCAGTACTTC
CDR3: CSARWPVQETQYF
J: TRBJ2-5
V: TRBV20-1
size: NA
D: NA

DNA: TGCGCCAGCAGCTTGGGTGAGGCAGGGAATGAAAAACTGTTTTTT
CDR3: CASSLGEAGNEKLFF
J: TRBJ1-4
V: TRBV5-1
size: many
D: NA

DNA: TGTGCCATCGGGCCCGTCGGGGGGAGCACAGATACGCAGTATTTT
CDR3: CAIGPVGGSTDTQYF
J: TRBJ2-3
V: TRBV10-3
size: NA
D: TRBD2

DNA: TGTGCCAGCAGCGCCCAGGGGCCAGTTCACACTGAAGCTTTCTTT
CDR3: CASSAQGPVHTEAFF
J: TRBJ1-1
V: TRBV2
size: NA
D: NA

DNA: TGTGCCACCAGTGATTTGAGGCGGGGGCAGGTCACAGATACGCAGTATTTT
CDR3: CATSDLRRGQVTDTQYF
J: TRBJ2-3
V: TRBV24-1
size: few
D: NA

DNA: TGCGCCAGCAGCCAAAATGCGCACCCAGATACGCAGTATTTT
CDR3: CASSQNAHPDTQYF
J: TRBJ2-3
V: TRBV4-1
size: NA
D: NA

DNA: TGTGCCTGGAGTGTCGGGGGGTCTAAAAACATTCAGTACTTC
CDR3: CAWSVGGSKNIQYF
J: TRBJ2-4
V: TRBV30
size: NA
D: TRBD2

DNA: TGTGCCAGCAGCCTCGGAAGGACAGGGCCCTACAATGAGCAGTTCTTC
CDR3: CASSLGRTGPYNEQFF
J: TRBJ2-1
V: TRBV7-9
size: many
D: TRBD1

DNA: TGTGCCAGCAGCTGGGACAGGGAATTTAACAATGAGAAGTTCTTC
CDR3: CASSWDREFNNEKFF
J: TRBJ2-1
V: TRBV5-5
size: once
D: TRBD1

DNA: TGTGCCACCAGTGACACCGACAGGGTGGCAGATACGCAGTATTTT
CDR3: CATSDTDRVADTQYF
J: TRBJ2-3
V: TRBV24-1
size: NA
D: TRBD1

DNA: TGTGCCAGCAGCTTAGGGGAAGGTTATTCACCCCTCCACTTT
CDR3: CASSLGEGYSPLHF
J: TRBJ1-6
V: TRBV7-9
size: many
D: NA

DNA: TGTGCCACAGAACCCAGGGAGGACTATGGCTACACCTTC
CDR3: CATEPREDYGYTF
J: TRBJ1-2
V: TRBV7-3
size: NA
D: NA

DNA: TGTGCCAGCAGTCTCAGCGGGGGGGGGGATGAGCAGTTCTTC
CDR3: CASSLSGGGDEQFF
J: TRBJ2-1
V: TRBV12-3/TRBV12-4
size: many
D: TRBD2

DNA: TGTGCCAGCAAGGGGGGGAACACAGATACGCAGTATTTT
CDR3: CASKGGNTDTQYF
J: TRBJ2-3
V: TRBV2
size: NA
D: NA